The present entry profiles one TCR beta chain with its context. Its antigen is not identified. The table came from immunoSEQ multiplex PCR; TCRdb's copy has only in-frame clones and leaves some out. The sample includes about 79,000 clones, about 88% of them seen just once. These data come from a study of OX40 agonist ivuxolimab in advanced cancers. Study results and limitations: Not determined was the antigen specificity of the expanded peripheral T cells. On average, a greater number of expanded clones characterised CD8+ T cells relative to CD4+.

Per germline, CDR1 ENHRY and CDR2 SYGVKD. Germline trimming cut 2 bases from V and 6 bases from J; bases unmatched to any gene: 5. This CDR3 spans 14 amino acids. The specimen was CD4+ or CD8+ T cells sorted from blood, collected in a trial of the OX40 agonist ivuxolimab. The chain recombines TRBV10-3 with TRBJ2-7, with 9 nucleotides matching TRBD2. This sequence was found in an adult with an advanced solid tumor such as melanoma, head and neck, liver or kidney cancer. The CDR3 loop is CAISEISGRIEQYF. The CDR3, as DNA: TGTGCCATCAGTGAGATTAGCGGGAGAATCGAGCAGTACTTC.